A single T cell receptor (beta chain) is shown here with its context. What it binds is unknown. This record comes from a study of tumor-infiltrating lymphocytes in localized non-small cell lung cancer. Study-level results: Immunotypes IM1 and IM2 had similar TCR-derived T-cell fractions. Each assay used a separate piece of the same tissue. Tumor T-cell fraction from TCR sequencing was not associated with recurrence-free survival (p = 0.61).

Per the germline V gene, CDR1 is MNHNS and CDR2 is SASEGT. Trimming removed 3 bases from V and 3 bases from J, with 15 bases in between. This CDR3 comprises 16 residues. Data came from immunoSEQ multiplex PCR; TCRdb stores just in-frame clones and leaves some out. The data hold some 15,000 clones, with 60% to 85% observed a single time. The chain links TRBV6-1 to TRBJ2-4; TRBD2 might be the D (6 bases). The TCR sequence derives from a human donor with non-small cell lung cancer. What was sequenced was lung tumor tissue. This chain's CDR3 is CASSDYGGVGKNIQYF. The CDR3 nucleotides read TGTGCCAGCAGTGATTACGGAGGGGTAGGCAAAAACATTCAGTACTTC.